The 22 T cell receptor beta chains listed next were all sequenced from one sample in a study of metastatic and nonmetastatic thyroid tumors. None of the patients had undergone any treatment ahead of thyroid surgery. TCRdb ran MiXCR on the PCR reads. Of some 20,000 clones in the sample, approximately 40% are singletons; the top ten hold 29%. Sequencing was done on a sample of tumor tissue. All receptors come from a female donor with papillary thyroid cancer or a benign thyroid nodule (not recorded which). Some clones in this sample may be carry-over from other donors' samples.

The V gene is TRBV16, the J gene TRBJ1-2; TRBD1 agrees at 9 bases. The CDR3 length is 15 residues. J gave up 8 bases and V 4 bases, and 11 bases lay outside the gene matches. Germline V CDR1 and CDR2: KGHSY, FQNENV. The CDR3 region is CASSLTGGRSEGYTF. The CDR3, as DNA: TGTGCCAGCAGCCTTACAGGGGGCCGATCGGAGGGCTACACCTTC.

This chain uses TRBV20-1 with TRBJ2-3; 9 bases are shared with TRBD1. The germline CDR1 and CDR2 sequences are DFQATT and SNEGSKA (reference sequence). J was trimmed by 4 bases and V by 3 bases; bases with no gene match: 5. CDR3 size: 14 residues. CDR3 region: CSASRDRDSDTQYF. CDR3 DNA: TGCAGTGCTAGCCGGGACAGGGATTCAGATACGCAGTATTTT.

This clone was observed a handful of times. In nucleotides, the CDR3 is TGTGCCAGCTTTCCCCCCCTGAACACTGAAGCTTTCTTT. This sequence encodes CASFPPLNTEAFF. The chain carries TRBV6-1 and TRBJ1-1; D gene ambiguous. The V and J ends lost 8 bases and 0 bases respectively, with 10 bases between them. This CDR3 spans 13 amino acids. Per germline, CDR1 MNHNS and CDR2 SASEGT.

V gene TRBV5-5 combines with J gene TRBJ2-3, with D hard to call. The germline gives CDR1 SGHKS, CDR2 YYEKEE (reference sequence). This CDR3 region has 15 residues. The ends were cut back, 4 bases at V and 6 bases at J, with 18 bases in the middle. The CDR3 reads CASSPLKGTTDTQYF. The CDR3, as DNA: TGTGCCAGCAGCCCCCTAAAGGGTACCACGGATACGCAGTATTTT.

The chain has TRBV18 and TRBJ1-2; D is ambiguous. CDR1 and CDR2 (germline): KGHSH, LQKENI. V lost 6 bases, J lost 1 base, and 9 bases lay in between. The CDR3 is 13 residues long. CDR3 bases: TGTGCCAGCTCCCAGGCTCATAACTATGGCTACACCTTC. As protein: CASSQAHNYGYTF. Complete variable domain (other parts from reference TRBV18 and TRBJ1-2): NAGVMQNPRHLVRRRGQEARLRCSPMKGHSHVYWYRQLPEEGLKFMVYLQKENIIDESGMPKERFSAEFPKEGPSILRIQQVVRGDSAAYFCASSQAHNYGYTFGSGTRLTVV.

The chain has TRBV11-2 and TRBJ2-3, with 12 bases lining up with TRBD2. This CDR3 is built from 16 residues. CDR1 SGHAT and CDR2 FQNNGV come from the germline V gene. J lost 2 bases, V lost 5 bases, and 5 bases had no gene match. The DNA for the CDR3 is TGTGCCAGCAGCACCGGACTAGCGGGGACCACAGATACGCAGTATTTT. Encoded protein: CASSTGLAGTTDTQYF.

Here the CDR3 reads CASSFGAPGELFF. DNA of the CDR3: TGTGCCAGCAGCTTTGGAGCGCCCGGGGAGCTGTTTTTT. The J gene is TRBJ2-2, the V gene TRBV7-9, with no clear D. V was pared by 3 bases and J by 6 bases, with 8 bases between. The CDR3 covers 13 residues. Per germline, CDR1 SEHNR and CDR2 FQNEAQ (reference sequence). The full variable domain, rest sourced from reference TRBV7-9 and TRBJ2-2, is DTGVSQNPRHKITKRGQNVTFRCDPISEHNRLYWYRQTLGQGPEFLTYFQNEAQLEKSRLLSDRFSAERPKGSFSTLEIQRTEQGDSAMYLCASSFGAPGELFFGEGSRLTVL.

The gene calls are TRBV6-2 or TRBV6-3 and TRBJ2-6; no reliable D call. The V end lost 0 bases, the J end lost 3 bases, and 6 bases lay between the germline ends. The CDR3 covers 15 residues. Germline CDR1 reads MNHEY; CDR2 reads SVGEGT. The CDR3: CASSYSPVGANVLTF. In DNA, the CDR3 is TGTGCCAGCAGTTACTCCCCGGTTGGGGCCAACGTCCTGACTTTC.

This clone was recorded once. This chain joins TRBV11-1 and TRBJ2-1; unclear D gene. The CDR3 sequence is 17 residues long. Germline V lookup: CDR1 SGHAT, CDR2 FQDESV (reference sequence). V lost 2 bases, J lost 5 bases, and 19 bases lay in between. CDR3 nucleotides: TGTGCCAGCAGCTTAAGAGGCGGCGTTACTGGCGACAATGAGCAGTTCTTC. Translated: CASSLRGGVTGDNEQFF.

The chain employs TRBV11-3 and TRBJ2-7, with D perhaps matching TRBD1 (6 bases). V shed 5 bases and J shed 5 bases, with 13 bases lying between them. The CDR3 has 13 amino acids. Per germline, CDR1 SGHNT and CDR2 YENEEA. The CDR3 nucleotides read TGTGCCAGCAGCCCGGGACACTTACACGAGCAGTACTTC. Translating it yields CASSPGHLHEQYF. The entire variable domain, with the rest obtained from reference TRBV11-3 and TRBJ2-7, is as follows: EAGVVQSPRYKIIEKKQPVAFWCNPISGHNTLYWYLQNLGQGPELLIRYENEEAVDDSQLPKDRFSAERLKGVDSTLKIQPAELGDSAVYLCASSPGHLHEQYFGPGTRLTVT.

This clone was seen more than once but under ten times. The rearrangement links TRBV19 to TRBJ2-3; 7 nucleotides match TRBD1. The ends lost 7 bases at V and 6 bases at J; junction bases unmatched: 7. This CDR3 is built from 13 residues. Germline V gene data show CDR1 as LNHDA and CDR2 as SQIVND (reference sequence). This CDR3 is CASTPGRGDTQYF. In DNA, the CDR3 is TGTGCCAGTACCCCGGGCAGGGGGGATACGCAGTATTTT.

There are a few counts of this clone. The chain carries TRBV7-9 and TRBJ1-1; D call uncertain. Per germline, CDR1 SEHNR and CDR2 FQNEAQ (reference sequence). Trimming cost V 1 base and J 7 bases, with 7 bases left between them. CDR3 length: 12 residues. The CDR3 spells CASSLDGVEAFF. CDR3 sequence (DNA): TGTGCCAGCAGCTTAGATGGGGTTGAAGCTTTCTTT.

This CDR3 is CSAAGTGTSGRYEQYF. The DNA for the CDR3 is TGCAGTGCTGCCGGGACAGGGACTAGCGGGAGGTACGAGCAGTACTTC. The chain links TRBV20-1 to TRBJ2-7, with 15 nucleotides matching TRBD2. Germline CDR1 and CDR2: DFQATT and SNEGSKA (reference sequence). J gave up 4 bases and V 5 bases, and 9 bases lay outside the gene matches. This CDR3 is built from 16 residues.

The chain has TRBV5-1 and TRBJ1-2, with D perhaps TRBD1 (6 bases). Germline CDR1 and CDR2: SGHRS and YFSETQ. The CDR3 runs to 15 residues. The germline V and J ends were trimmed by 0 bases and 4 bases, with 13 bases remaining between them. DNA of the CDR3: TGCGCCAGCAGCTTGGACAGGGCGAGAAGCTATGGCTACACCTTC. It codes for CASSLDRARSYGYTF. The variable domain in full, completed from reference TRBV5-1 and TRBJ1-2, reads KAGVTQTPRYLIKTRGQQVTLSCSPISGHRSVSWYQQTPGQGLQFLFEYFSETQRNKGNFPGRFSGRQFSNSRSEMNVSTLELGDSALYLCASSLDRARSYGYTFGSGTRLTVV.

This clone was recorded a few times. CDR3 in amino acids: CASSLMRGNEQFF. The DNA for the CDR3 is TGTGCCAGCAGTCTCATGCGGGGAAATGAGCAGTTCTTC. This chain joins TRBV27 and TRBJ2-1; D is possibly TRBD2 (6 bases). Germline-derived CDR1 and CDR2 are MNHEY and SMNVEV (reference sequence). Trimming pared 5 bases from V and 7 bases from J, leaving 12 bases between. The CDR3 totals 13 residues.

Concerning this clone: This clone may be a read error of a much larger clone one base away. The CDR3 protein is CASNFSRSTEAFF. For the CDR3, the DNA is TGTGCCAGCAATTTCAGCAGGTCCACTGAAGCTTTCTTT. The chain joins TRBV27 to TRBJ1-1; D remains unclear. There are 13 residues in the CDR3. The germline gives CDR1 MNHEY, CDR2 SMNVEV (reference sequence). V gave up 7 bases and J gave up 4 bases, with 13 bases separating them.

The chain uses TRBV5-1 and TRBJ1-3, with D possibly matching TRBD1 (5 bases). Trimming shortened V by 0 bases and J by 10 bases, and 11 bases separated the two germline ends. The length of the CDR3 is 13 residues. The germline CDR1 and CDR2 sequences are SGHRS and YFSETQ. This CDR3 is CASSLESWGTIYF. The CDR3 DNA sequence: TGCGCCAGCAGCTTGGAATCTTGGGGGACCATATATTTT.

This clone was recorded many times. CDR3 sequence: CASTPSGLYYYGYTF. DNA of the CDR3: TGTGCCAGCACTCCCTCTGGCCTATACTACTATGGCTACACCTTC. The chain recombines TRBV6-2 or TRBV6-3 with TRBJ1-2; D remains ambiguous. The V end was cut by 7 bases, the J end by 3 bases, with 18 bases between. The CDR3 sequence is 15 residues long. CDR1 is MNHEY, CDR2 SVGEGT, per germline.

Only a few counts were recorded for this clone. V gene TRBV15 combines with J gene TRBJ2-7; D is unclear. CDR1 is LNHNV, CDR2 YYDKDF, per germline (reference sequence). This CDR3 contains 13 residues. Trimming left V 3 bases short and J 0 bases short, with 6 bases between. The DNA for the CDR3 is TGTGCCACCAGCAGGGGCCACTCCTACGAGCAGTACTTC. Its translation is CATSRGHSYEQYF.

The rearrangement uses TRBV12-3 or TRBV12-4 and TRBJ2-2; D ambiguous. The CDR3 spans 15 residues. Trimming cost V 1 base and J 5 bases, with 11 bases left between them. The CDR3 DNA is TGTGCCAGCAGTTTAGGGGGAAGCAAGACCGGGGAGCTGTTTTTT. Translation gives CASSLGGSKTGELFF.

This clone was observed a few times. The rearrangement links TRBV6-1 to TRBJ2-3, with 9 bases matching TRBD1. V dropped 1 base and J dropped 6; count of bases not matched to a gene: 11. The V gene's germline CDR1 is MNHNS and CDR2 SASEGT. The CDR3 has 17 residues. The DNA of the CDR3 is TGTGCCAGCAGTGAAGTGGGGCAGGGACAGGGTTACGATACGCAGTATTTT. Amino acids: CASSEVGQGQGYDTQYF.

In its sample, this clone was seen many times. V and J are TRBV6-1 and TRBJ1-5; D remains unclear. Looked up from germline, CDR1 is MNHNS and CDR2 is SASEGT. Trimming stripped 4 bases from V and 0 bases from J, with 7 bases between. There are 14 residues in the CDR3. The CDR3 DNA follows: TGTGCCAGCAGTGGGATCTATAGCAATCAGCCCCAGCATTTT. It specifies CASSGIYSNQPQHF.